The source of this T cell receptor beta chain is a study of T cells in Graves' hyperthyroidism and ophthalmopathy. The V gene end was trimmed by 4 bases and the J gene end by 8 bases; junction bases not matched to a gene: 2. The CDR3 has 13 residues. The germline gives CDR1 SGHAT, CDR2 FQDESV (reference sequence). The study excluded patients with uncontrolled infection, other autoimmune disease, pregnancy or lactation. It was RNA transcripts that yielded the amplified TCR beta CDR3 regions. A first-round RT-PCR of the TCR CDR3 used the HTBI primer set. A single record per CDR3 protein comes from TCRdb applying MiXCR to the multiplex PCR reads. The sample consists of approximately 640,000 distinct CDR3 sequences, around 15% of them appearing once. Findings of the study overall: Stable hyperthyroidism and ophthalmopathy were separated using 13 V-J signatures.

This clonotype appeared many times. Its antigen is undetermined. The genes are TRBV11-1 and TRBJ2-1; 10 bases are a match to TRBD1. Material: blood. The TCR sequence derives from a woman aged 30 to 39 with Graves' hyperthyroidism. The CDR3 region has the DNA TGTGCCAGCAGCTCCGACAGGGGGCATGAGCAGTTCTTC. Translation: CASSSDRGHEQFF.